One T cell receptor (beta chain) is described in this entry. Its antigen is undetermined. These data belong to a study of immune evolution from preneoplasia to lung adenocarcinoma. Points from the study as a whole: Top clone share appeared to fall from AAH through AIS, MIA, adenocarcinoma.

Germline V lookup: CDR1 SGHTA, CDR2 FQGNSA. V was clipped by 5 bases and J by 1 base; unmatched bases: 10. This CDR3 has 19 amino acids. The assay was immunoSEQ multiplex PCR, and TCRdb's table has in-frame clones only and misses some. The repertoire holds 3,500 to 4,500 clones, roughly nine tenths seen once, with approximately 5% in the top ten. The specimen sequenced was FFPE minimally invasive lung adenocarcinoma tissue. This receptor was obtained from an older donor with lung adenocarcinoma. The chain couples TRBV7-2 to TRBJ2-2; 13 bases align to TRBD2. The CDR3: CASSMGLWTSGRNTGELFF. The CDR3 DNA follows: TGTGCCAGCAGCATGGGACTGTGGACTAGCGGGAGGAACACCGGGGAGCTGTTTTTT. Together with reference TRBV7-2 and TRBJ2-2, the CDR3 gives the full variable domain: GAGVSQSPSNKVTEKGKDVELRCDPISGHTALYWYRQSLGQGLEFLIYFQGNSAPDKSGLPSDRFSAERTGGSVSTLTIQRTQQEDSAVYLCASSMGLWTSGRNTGELFFGEGSRLTVL.